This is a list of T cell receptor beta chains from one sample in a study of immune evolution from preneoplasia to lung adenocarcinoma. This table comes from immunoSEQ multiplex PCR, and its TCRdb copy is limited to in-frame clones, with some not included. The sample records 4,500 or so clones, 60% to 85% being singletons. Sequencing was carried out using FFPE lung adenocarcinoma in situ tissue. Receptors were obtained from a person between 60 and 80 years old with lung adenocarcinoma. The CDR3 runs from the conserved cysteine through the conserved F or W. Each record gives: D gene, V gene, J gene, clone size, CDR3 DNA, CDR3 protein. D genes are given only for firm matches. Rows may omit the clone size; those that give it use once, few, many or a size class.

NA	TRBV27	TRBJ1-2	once	TGTGCCAGCAGTCCCACGATTAACTATGGCTACACCTTC	CASSPTINYGYTF
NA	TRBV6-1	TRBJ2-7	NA	TGTGCCAGCTCCACGGGGGGCTGGTCCTACGAGCAGTACTTC	CASSTGGWSYEQYF
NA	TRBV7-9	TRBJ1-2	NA	TGTGCCAGCAGCTTCCGACAGGACCATGGCTACACCTTC	CASSFRQDHGYTF
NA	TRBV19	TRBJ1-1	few	TGTGCCAGTAGTATAGGAGGAACAGGGTACCCTGAAGCTTTCTTT	CASSIGGTGYPEAFF
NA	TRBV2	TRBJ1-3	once	TGTGCCACCGTCGACTCTGGAAACACCATATATTTT	CATVDSGNTIYF
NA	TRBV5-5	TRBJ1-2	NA	TGTGCCAGCAGCTCGACTCCGTTGGGACAAGGGGACTATGGCTACACCTTC	CASSSTPLGQGDYGYTF
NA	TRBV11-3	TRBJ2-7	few	TGTGCCAGCAGCCCCCCCCAATCCTACGAGCAGTACTTC	CASSPPQSYEQYF
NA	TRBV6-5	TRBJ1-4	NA	TGTGCCAGCCGCGGCATTGCAACTAATGAAAAACTGTTTTTT	CASRGIATNEKLFF
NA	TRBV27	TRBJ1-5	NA	TGTGCCAGCAGTTCAGGGGAGAACAATCAGCCCCAGCATTTT	CASSSGENNQPQHF
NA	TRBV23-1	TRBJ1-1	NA	TGCGCCAGCACAGGGGAAACTGAAGCTTTCTTT	CASTGETEAFF
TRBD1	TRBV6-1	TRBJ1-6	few	TGTGCCAGCAGCGGACAGGGCTATAATTCACCCCTCCACTTT	CASSGQGYNSPLHF
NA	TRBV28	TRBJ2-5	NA	TGTGCCAGCAGGCCTCCTCGTAGGCAGCAAGAGACCCAGTACTTC	CASRPPRRQQETQYF
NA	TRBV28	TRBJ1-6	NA	TGTGCCAGCAGTCCTCCCGGCGACGGCACCTATAATTCACCCCTCCACTTT	CASSPPGDGTYNSPLHF
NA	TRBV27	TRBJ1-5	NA	TGTGCCAGCAGTTTAAGCCTCACCGGTCAGCCCCAGCATTTT	CASSLSLTGQPQHF
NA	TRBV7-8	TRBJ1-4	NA	TGTGCCAGCAGCACCGACAGAGAACAGATGCCAACTAATGAAAAACTGTTTTTT	CASSTDREQMPTNEKLFF
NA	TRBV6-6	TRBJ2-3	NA	TGTGCCAGCAGTTACGCGCGGGGGCCAGCAGATACGCAGTATTTT	CASSYARGPADTQYF
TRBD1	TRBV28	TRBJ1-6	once	TGTGCCAGCAGTTTTACAGGGGGCGTTTCACCCCTCCACTTT	CASSFTGGVSPLHF
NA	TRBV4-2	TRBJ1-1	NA	TGTGCCAGCAGCTTCCGGGGAAGGGGTGAAGCTTTCTTT	CASSFRGRGEAFF
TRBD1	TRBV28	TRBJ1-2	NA	TGTGCCAGCAGCCTCGGGGACAGGGGCTACACCTTC	CASSLGDRGYTF
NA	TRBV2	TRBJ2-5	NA	TGTGCCAGCATTATATCCCTGACAGGACACCAAGAGACCCAGTACTTC	CASIISLTGHQETQYF
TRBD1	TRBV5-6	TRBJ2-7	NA	TGTGCCAGCAGCTTCCTCGGGACAGGGACCTCCTACGAGCAGTACTTC	CASSFLGTGTSYEQYF
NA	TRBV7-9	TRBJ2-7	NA	TGTGTCAGCAGCCTCGGTTCCCACGAGCAGTACTTC	CVSSLGSHEQYF
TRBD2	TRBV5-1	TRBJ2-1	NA	TGCGCCAGCAGCATAAGCGGGGGGGTCTCCTACAATGAGCAGTTCTTC	CASSISGGVSYNEQFF
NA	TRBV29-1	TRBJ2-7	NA	TGCAGCGTTGTGGGACACTCCTACGAGCAGTACTTC	CSVVGHSYEQYF
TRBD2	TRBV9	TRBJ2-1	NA	TGTGCCAGCAGCAGTACTAGCGGGGGGACTCCCAATGAGCAGTTCTTC	CASSSTSGGTPNEQFF
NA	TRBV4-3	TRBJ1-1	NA	TGCGCCAGCAGCCGCCGCACAATAGGCACTGAAGCTTTCTTT	CASSRRTIGTEAFF
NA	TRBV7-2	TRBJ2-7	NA	TGTGCCAGCAGCTTACAGGGTTTCGAGCAGTACTTC	CASSLQGFEQYF
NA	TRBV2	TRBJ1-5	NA	TGTGCCAGCAGTGAACCATATCAGCCCCAGCATTTT	CASSEPYQPQHF
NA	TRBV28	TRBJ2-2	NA	TGTGCCAGCAGCGGGGGCAACACCGGGGAGCTGTTTTTT	CASSGGNTGELFF
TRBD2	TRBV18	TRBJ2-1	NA	TGTGCCAGCTCACCAGTTAAGCGGGGGGGTCACAATGAGCAGTTCTTC	CASSPVKRGGHNEQFF
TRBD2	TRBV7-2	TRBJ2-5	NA	TGTGCCAGCAGCTCCCCTAGCGGGGGGGCAGAGACCCAGTACTTC	CASSSPSGGAETQYF
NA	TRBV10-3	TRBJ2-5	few	TGTGCCATCAGTGATGGCAGTACGGGGGAGACCCAGTACTTC	CAISDGSTGETQYF
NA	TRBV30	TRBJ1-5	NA	TGTGCCTGCAACCTCGACAGACCCAATCAGCCCCAGCATTTT	CACNLDRPNQPQHF
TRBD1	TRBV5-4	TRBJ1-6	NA	TGTGCCAGCAGCTTGGACGGACAGGGGGCGAATTCACCCCTCCACTTT	CASSLDGQGANSPLHF
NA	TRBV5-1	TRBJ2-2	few	TGCGCCAGCAGCATGGACAGTCCCAGGGGGGCCGGGGAGCTGTTTTTT	CASSMDSPRGAGELFF
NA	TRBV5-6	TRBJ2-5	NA	TGTGCCAGCAATATGGGGGGTTCGGACCAGTACTTC	CASNMGGSDQYF
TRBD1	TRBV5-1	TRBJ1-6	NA	TGCGCCAGCAGCTCGGGACAGGGACCGGTTAATTCACCCCTCCACTTT	CASSSGQGPVNSPLHF
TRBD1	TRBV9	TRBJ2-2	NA	TGTGCCAGCAGCGCCCGGACAGGGACCGGGGAGCTGTTTTTT	CASSARTGTGELFF
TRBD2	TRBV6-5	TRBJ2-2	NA	TGTGCCAGCAGTTACTGGACTAGCGGGGGTGGGGAGCTGTTTTTT	CASSYWTSGGGELFF
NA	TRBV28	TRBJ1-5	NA	TGTGCCAGCAGTTTATTTGCGGCGGTGCCCCAGCATTTT	CASSLFAAVPQHF
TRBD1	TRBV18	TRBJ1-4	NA	TGTGCCAGCTCACCGGGACAGGGAGGCAAAACTAATGAAAAACTGTTTTTT	CASSPGQGGKTNEKLFF